The source of this TCR beta chain is a study of T cell responses to AZD1222 COVID-19 vaccine. About the study: The study pooled second doses at about 4 or about 12 weeks. Findings and limits, study-wide: Repertoire samples came only from after the peak T cell response. Targets within unmutated variant regions were reportedly found for nearly half of spike-specific TCRs. Dominant CD4 TCR responses targeted spike regions 160-218 and 743-854.

The protocol was immunoSEQ multiplex PCR, while the TCRdb copy is restricted to in-frame clones and leaves out a portion. This sample has 110,000 to 150,000 clones; 80% to 90% occur once, and the top ten carry approximately 8%. A word on this clone: Its specificity is unknown.

After removal of 5 bases from V and 7 bases from J, the junction contained 8 bases not matched to a gene. The CDR3 has 15 amino acids. The V gene's germline CDR1 is SGDLS and CDR2 YYNGEE. This chain uses TRBV9 with TRBJ1-6, with TRBD1 identical over 8 bases. Sequences were derived from peripheral blood, sampled on day 0 of AZD1222 vaccination. The origin of this receptor is an adult in good health. The DNA for the CDR3 is TGTGCCAGCAGTGCCGGACAGGGCGGGAATTCACCCCTCCACTTT. Protein product: CASSAGQGGNSPLHF.